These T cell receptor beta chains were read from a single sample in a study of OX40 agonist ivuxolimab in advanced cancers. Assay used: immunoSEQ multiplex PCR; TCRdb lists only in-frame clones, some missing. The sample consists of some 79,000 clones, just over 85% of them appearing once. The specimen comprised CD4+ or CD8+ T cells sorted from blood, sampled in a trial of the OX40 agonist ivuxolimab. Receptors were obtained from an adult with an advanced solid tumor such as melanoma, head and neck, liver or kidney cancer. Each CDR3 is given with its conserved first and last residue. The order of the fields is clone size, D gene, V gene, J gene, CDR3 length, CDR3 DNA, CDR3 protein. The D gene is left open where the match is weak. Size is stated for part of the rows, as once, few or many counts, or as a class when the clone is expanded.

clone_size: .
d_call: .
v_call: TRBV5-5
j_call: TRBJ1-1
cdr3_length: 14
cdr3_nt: TGTGCCAGCAGCTTGGTGTCAGAGGGCACTGAAGCTTTCTTT
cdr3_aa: CASSLVSEGTEAFF

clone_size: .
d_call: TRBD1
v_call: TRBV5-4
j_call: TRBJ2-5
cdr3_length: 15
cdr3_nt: TGTGCCAGCAGCTTGCGGTCGGGACAGCAAGAGACCCAGTACTTC
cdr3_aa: CASSLRSGQQETQYF

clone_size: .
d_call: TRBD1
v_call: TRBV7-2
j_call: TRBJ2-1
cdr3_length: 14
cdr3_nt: TGTGCCAGCAGCCCGGGACAGGGGGTAAATGAGCAGTTCTTC
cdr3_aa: CASSPGQGVNEQFF

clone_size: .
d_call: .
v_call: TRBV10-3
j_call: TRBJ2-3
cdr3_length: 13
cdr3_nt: TGTGCCACCCAGGAGGGCTGGGAAGATACGCAGTATTTT
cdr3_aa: CATQEGWEDTQYF

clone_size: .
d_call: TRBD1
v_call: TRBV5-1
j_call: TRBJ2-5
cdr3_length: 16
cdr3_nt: TGCGCCAGCAGCCCCCCCGACAGGGGGCCTCGCGAGACCCAGTACTTC
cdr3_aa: CASSPPDRGPRETQYF

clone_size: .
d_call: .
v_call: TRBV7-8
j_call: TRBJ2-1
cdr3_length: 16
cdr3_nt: TGTGCCAGCAGCTTAGGGGGCGGGGGCAGGTGGGGTGAGCAGTTCTTC
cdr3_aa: CASSLGGGGRWGEQFF

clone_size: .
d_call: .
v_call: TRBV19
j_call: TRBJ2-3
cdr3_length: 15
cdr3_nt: TGTGCCAGTAGTATACAACTAGTAAGGACAGATACGCAGTATTTT
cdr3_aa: CASSIQLVRTDTQYF

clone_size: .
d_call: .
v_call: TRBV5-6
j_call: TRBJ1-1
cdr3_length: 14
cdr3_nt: TGTGCCAGCAGCTTGGTTGTGACGGGGGGTGAAGCTTTCTTT
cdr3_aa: CASSLVVTGGEAFF

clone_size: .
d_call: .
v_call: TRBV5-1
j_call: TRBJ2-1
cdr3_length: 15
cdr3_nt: TGCGCCAGCAGCTCCGGGACGAATTTTGCGGATGAGCAGTTCTTC
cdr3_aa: CASSSGTNFADEQFF

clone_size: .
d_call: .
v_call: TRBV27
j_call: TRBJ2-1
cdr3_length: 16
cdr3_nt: TGTGCCAGCAGTTCCCCGACTCGTAGCTCCTACAATGAGCAGTTCTTC
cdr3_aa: CASSSPTRSSYNEQFF

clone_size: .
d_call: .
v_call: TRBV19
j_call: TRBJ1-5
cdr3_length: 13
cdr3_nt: TGTGCCAGTACCCCGGACCTCAATCAGCCCCAGCATTTT
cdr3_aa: CASTPDLNQPQHF

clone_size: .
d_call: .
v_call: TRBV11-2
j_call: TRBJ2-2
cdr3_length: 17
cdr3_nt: TGTGCCAGCAGCTTACGCTCAGGGGTTGAGGGAGCCGGGGAGCTGTTTTTT
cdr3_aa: CASSLRSGVEGAGELFF

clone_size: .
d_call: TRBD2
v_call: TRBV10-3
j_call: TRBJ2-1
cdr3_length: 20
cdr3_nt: TGTGCCATCAGTGATTGGCCTACTCCGGGACTACACAACAATTACAATGAGCAGTTCTTC
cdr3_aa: CAISDWPTPGLHNNYNEQFF

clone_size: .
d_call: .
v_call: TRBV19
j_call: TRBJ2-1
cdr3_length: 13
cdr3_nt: TGTGCCAGTAGTTGGCGGGAAGACAATGAGCAGTTCTTC
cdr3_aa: CASSWREDNEQFF

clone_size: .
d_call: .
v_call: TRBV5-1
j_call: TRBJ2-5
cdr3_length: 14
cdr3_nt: TGCGCCAGCAGCTTGGTTAGACCCCAAGAGACCCAGTACTTC
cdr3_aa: CASSLVRPQETQYF

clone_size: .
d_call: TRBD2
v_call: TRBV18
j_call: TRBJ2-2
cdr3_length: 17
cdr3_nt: TGTGCCAGCTCACTCTCCGGGACTAGCGGGAACACCGGGGAGCTGTTTTTT
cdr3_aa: CASSLSGTSGNTGELFF

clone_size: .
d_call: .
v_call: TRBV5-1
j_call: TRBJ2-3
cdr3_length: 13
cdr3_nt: TGCGCCAGCAGCTCGCCGGGCACAGATACGCAGTATTTT
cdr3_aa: CASSSPGTDTQYF

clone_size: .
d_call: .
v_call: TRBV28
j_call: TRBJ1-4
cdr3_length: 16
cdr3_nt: TGTGCCAGCAGTTTGTGGTCAGGAGGTCAAGTGGAAAAACTGTTTTTT
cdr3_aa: CASSLWSGGQVEKLFF

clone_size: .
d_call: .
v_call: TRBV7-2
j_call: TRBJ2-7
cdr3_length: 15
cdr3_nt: TGTGCCAGCAGCTTAGTTCTACAGCCGAACTACGAGCAGTACTTC
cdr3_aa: CASSLVLQPNYEQYF

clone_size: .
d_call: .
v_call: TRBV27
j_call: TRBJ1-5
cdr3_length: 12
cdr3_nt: TGTGCCAGCACGGACGGGAATCAGCCCCAGCATTTT
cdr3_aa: CASTDGNQPQHF

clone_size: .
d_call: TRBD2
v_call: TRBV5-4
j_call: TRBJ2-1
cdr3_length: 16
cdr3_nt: TGTGCCAGCAGCTTGCCGAGCGGGAGTGGCCTGGATGAGCAGTTCTTC
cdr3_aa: CASSLPSGSGLDEQFF

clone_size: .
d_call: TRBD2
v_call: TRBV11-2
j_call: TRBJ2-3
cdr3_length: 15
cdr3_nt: TGTGCCAGCAGCCCCTGGACTAGCGCGACAGATACGCAGTATTTT
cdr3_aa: CASSPWTSATDTQYF

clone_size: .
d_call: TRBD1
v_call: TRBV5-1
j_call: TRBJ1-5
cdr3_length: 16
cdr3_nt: TGCGCCAGCAGCTCGGAACCTGGACAGGGAGGTCAGCCCCAGCATTTT
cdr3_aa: CASSSEPGQGGQPQHF

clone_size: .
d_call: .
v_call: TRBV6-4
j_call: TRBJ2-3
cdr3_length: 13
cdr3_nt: TGTGCCAGCAGTGACGAGGGCCTGGATACGCAGTATTTT
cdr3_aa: CASSDEGLDTQYF

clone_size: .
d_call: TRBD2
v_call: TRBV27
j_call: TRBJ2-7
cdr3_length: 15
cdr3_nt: TGTGCCAGCAGTTCTATTAGCGGGAGGCTCTACGAGCAGTACTTC
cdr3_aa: CASSSISGRLYEQYF

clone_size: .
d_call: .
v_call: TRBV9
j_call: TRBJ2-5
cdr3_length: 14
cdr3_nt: TGTGCCAGCAGCACTCGGGGTATCCAAGAGACCCAGTACTTC
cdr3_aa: CASSTRGIQETQYF

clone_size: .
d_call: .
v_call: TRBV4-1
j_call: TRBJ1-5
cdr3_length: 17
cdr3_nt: TGCGCCAGCAGCCCACGGGAGGGATACGCCAGGAATCAGCCCCAGCATTTT
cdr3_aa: CASSPREGYARNQPQHF

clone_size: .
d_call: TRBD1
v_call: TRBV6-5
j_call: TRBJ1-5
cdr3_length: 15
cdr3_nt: TGTGCCAGCAGGCGAACAGGGGATCTCAATCAGCCCCAGCATTTT
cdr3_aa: CASRRTGDLNQPQHF

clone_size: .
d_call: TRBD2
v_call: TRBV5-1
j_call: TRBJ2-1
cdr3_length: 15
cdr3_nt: TGCGCCAGCAGCTTGGCTGCGACTAGCTCAAATGAGCAGTTCTTC
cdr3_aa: CASSLAATSSNEQFF

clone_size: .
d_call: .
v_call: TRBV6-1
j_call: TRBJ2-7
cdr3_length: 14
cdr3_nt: TGTGCCAGCAGCTTGGACAACTACTCCTACGAGCAGTACTTC
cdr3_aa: CASSLDNYSYEQYF

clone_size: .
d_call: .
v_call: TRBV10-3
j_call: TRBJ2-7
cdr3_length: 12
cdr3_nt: TGTGCCATCTCCCGACTGGATGACGAGCGGTACTTC
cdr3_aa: CAISRLDDERYF

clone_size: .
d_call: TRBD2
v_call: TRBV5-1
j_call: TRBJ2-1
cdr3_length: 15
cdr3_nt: TGCGCCAGCAGCCAGGGACTAGCGGGGATCAATGAGCAGTTCTTC
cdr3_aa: CASSQGLAGINEQFF

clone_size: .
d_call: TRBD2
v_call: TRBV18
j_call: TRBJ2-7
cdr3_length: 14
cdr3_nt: TGTGCCAGCTCACCAGCGGGAGAAGGTCCCGAGCAGTACTTC
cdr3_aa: CASSPAGEGPEQYF

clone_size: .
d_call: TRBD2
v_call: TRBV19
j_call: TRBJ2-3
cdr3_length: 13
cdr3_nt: TGTGCCAGTAGACAGCGGGAGACCCGGGGGCAGTATTTT
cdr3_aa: CASRQRETRGQYF

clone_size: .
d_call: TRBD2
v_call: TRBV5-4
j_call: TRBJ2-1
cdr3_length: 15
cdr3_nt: TGTGCCAGCAGCGCGGGACTAGCGGGAGTCTATGAGCAGTTCTTC
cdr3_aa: CASSAGLAGVYEQFF

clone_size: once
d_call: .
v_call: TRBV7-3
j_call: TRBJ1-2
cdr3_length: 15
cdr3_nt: TGTGCCAGCAGCTTAGGCAGCCAAAGTAGATATGGCTACACCTTC
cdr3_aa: CASSLGSQSRYGYTF

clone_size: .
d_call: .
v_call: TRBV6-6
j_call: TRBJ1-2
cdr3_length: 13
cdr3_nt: TGTGCCAGCAGCCGTGCAGGGACCTATGGCTACACCTTC
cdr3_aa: CASSRAGTYGYTF

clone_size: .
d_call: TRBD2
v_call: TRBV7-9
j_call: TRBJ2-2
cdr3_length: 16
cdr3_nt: TGTGCCAGCAGCTCGCTGGATAGCGGGAGGTCTGGGGAGCTGTTTTTT
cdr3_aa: CASSSLDSGRSGELFF

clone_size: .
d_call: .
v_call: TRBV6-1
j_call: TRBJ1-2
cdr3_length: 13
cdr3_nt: TGTGCCAGCAGCCAGGACGGTAACTATGGCTACACCTTC
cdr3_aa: CASSQDGNYGYTF

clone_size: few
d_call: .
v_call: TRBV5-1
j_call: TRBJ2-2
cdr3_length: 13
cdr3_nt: TGCGCCAGCAGCTTGGTAGTGACCGGGGAGCTGTTTTTT
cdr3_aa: CASSLVVTGELFF

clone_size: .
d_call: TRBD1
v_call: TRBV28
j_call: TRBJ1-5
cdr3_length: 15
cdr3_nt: TGTGCCAGCAGTTCCGGGACAGGGGCGGGTCAGCCCCAGCATTTT
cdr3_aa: CASSSGTGAGQPQHF

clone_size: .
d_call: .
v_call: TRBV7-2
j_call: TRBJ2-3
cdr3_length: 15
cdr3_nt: TGTGCCAGCAGCTTAGTAGGGACACAGGTAGACACGCAGTATTTT
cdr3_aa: CASSLVGTQVDTQYF

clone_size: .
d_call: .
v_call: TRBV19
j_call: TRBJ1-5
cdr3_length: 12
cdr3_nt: TGTGCCAGTCGACAGGGCAATCAGCCCCAGCATTTT
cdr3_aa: CASRQGNQPQHF

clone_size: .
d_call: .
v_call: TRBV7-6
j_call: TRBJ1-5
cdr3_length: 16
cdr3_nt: TGTGCCAGCAGCCCGTCTCTGGGTTTTAACAATCAGCCCCAGCATTTT
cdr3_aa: CASSPSLGFNNQPQHF

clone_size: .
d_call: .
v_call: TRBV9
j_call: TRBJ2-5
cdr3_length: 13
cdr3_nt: TGTGCCAGCAGCGTAGGGGTTCAGGAGACCCAGTACTTC
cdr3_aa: CASSVGVQETQYF

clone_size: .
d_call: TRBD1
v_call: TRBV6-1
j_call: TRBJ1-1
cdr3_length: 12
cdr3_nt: TGTGCCACCCGACAGGACAGGGTGAGGCCTTTCTTT
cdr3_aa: CATRQDRVRPFF

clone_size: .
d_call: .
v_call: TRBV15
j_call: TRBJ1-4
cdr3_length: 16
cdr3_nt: TGTGCCACCAGCCCCCCAGAGGGGATGACTAATGAAAAACTGTTTTTT
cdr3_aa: CATSPPEGMTNEKLFF

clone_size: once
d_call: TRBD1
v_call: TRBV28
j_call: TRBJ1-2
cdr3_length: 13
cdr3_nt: TGTGCCAGCAGCTCACTCGGACAGGGAGGCTACACCTTC
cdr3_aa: CASSSLGQGGYTF

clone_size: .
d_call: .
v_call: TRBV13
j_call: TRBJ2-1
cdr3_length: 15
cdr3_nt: TGTGCCAGCAGCGCCTCCTGGGGGAGTCGGAATGAGCAGTTCTTC
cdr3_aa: CASSASWGSRNEQFF

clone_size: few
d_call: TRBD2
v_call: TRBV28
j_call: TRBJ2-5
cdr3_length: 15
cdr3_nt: TGTGCCAGCAGTCCCCTCGGGAGGGGTCAAGAGACCCAGTACTTC
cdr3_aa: CASSPLGRGQETQYF